Described below is a single T cell receptor beta chain sequence and its context. Its antigen target is currently unknown. No base quality information exists; no much larger clone differs at one position. The data were taken from a study of blood T cell repertoires in COVID-19 (TCRdb year 2020). Turning to the overall study: The collaborator samples originated in the United States, Italy and Spain and spanned the acute and convalescent phases of COVID-19. The material from the prospective study consisted of cDNA or gDNA derived from T cells, B-cell-depleted T cells, or PBMCs. Where available, HLA class I and class II types were obtained from metadata supplied by the sample provider rather than from assay-based typing. The dataset comprised deeply sampled blood TCRbeta repertoires from subjects exposed to, actively infected with, or recovered from COVID-19. Samples were obtained from the ongoing ImmuneRACE study (first 160 participants) and from about 1,300 subjects provided by 6 global collaborators. Sample metadata almost always included a de-identified subject ID, COVID-19 status, age in years and sex. The repertoires were released in a freely available public database meant as a resource for research on the immune response to SARS-CoV-2.

Study-wide conclusions, independent of this receptor: The quantity of clinical and demographic metadata differed by source and by participant and was supplied without curation.

TCRbeta CDR3 regions were amplified from genomic DNA by means of the immunoSEQ Assay, a bias-controlled multiplex PCR. Per the source publication's procedure: Nucleated cell counts per sample were estimated from amplification of reference gene primers within the assay. To quantify the absolute abundance of each unique TCRbeta CDR3 rearrangement, sequence reads were collapsed and filtered. Productive Simpson clonality was computed per sample as the square root of Simpson's diversity index over productive rearrangements. In its TCRdb copy, this immuneACCESS table keeps in-frame sequences only and misses some clones. Where compared with another copy, unresolved V genes explain less than half of these, and the others have no known cause. V and J calls and clone size are those listed in that table; D and trimming were worked out from the DNA. The sample contains about 200,000 clones, around nine tenths of them found a single time. The top ten clones comprise about 1.7% of the sample.

The CDR3 runs 15 residues from the cysteine to the phenylalanine. CDR3 DNA only is kept here, 45 bases in frame from base 1. V gives up 1 base and J gives up 4 bases, and the segment between their germline ends measures 14 bases. Based on the germline V gene (reference sequence), the CDR1 and CDR2 sequences are GTSNPN and SVGIG. Whole blood was collected in K2EDTA tubes by collaborating institutions according to the institutions' own protocols. For TCRbeta analysis, collaborators shipped samples in one of three forms: frozen whole blood, isolated PBMCs, or DNA extracted from either of those sample types.

This receptor chain uses TRBV30 and TRBJ1-5, and the D gene may be TRBD1, 6 bases matching. The sequenced material came from peripheral blood. The TCR originated in a young man with active or convalescent COVID-19. The DNA reads TGTGCCTGGAGTGCAGGGGACGGGGCGAATCAGCCCCAGCATTTT. It translates as CAWSAGDGANQPQHF.